The T cell receptor (beta chain) under discussion was sequenced for a study of T cell repertoires in cytomegalovirus infection. Study at large: Use of recently identified HLA-C-restricted and well-studied HLA-B-restricted CMV epitopes was part of the study. Signatures in public TCR beta sequences pointed to both CMV infection and matching HLA type. Study-wide results and limits: Using cumulative public TCR beta family frequency, the authors identified those who carried CMV together with the relevant HLA. CMV-specific TCR beta clonotypes restricted by HLA-C were the ones dominating the ex vivo response.

The sample holds a few counts of this clonotype. Its specificity is not known. V was cut by 6 bases and J by 5 bases, with 13 bases left in between. The CDR3 runs 13 residues. TCRdb reprocessed the reads with MiXCR, giving one entry per CDR3 protein. This table has about 890,000 distinct CDR3 sequences, less than 40% appearing once. Source: cultured CD8+ T cells from PBMCs, taken from culture after CMV antigen stimulation. The chain has TRBV12-3 or TRBV12-4 and TRBJ2-5, with D possibly TRBD2 on 6 matching bases. The sequence was obtained from a human donor in good health (CMV status not recorded). Some clones in this sample may be carry-over from other donors' samples. CDR3 nucleotide sequence: TGTGCCAGCAGCCCTGGGGGGTGGGAGACCCAGTACTTC. It encodes CASSPGGWETQYF.